This T cell receptor beta chain was sequenced for a study of cytomegalovirus exposure and HLA in healthy donors. Study findings and constraints: Roughly uniform sequencing depth across donors was assumed, possibly incorrectly. An analysis done earlier found most TCR beta V segments productive about 87% or about 30% of the time. Fewer N-insertions than the approximately 700-donor mean were reportedly shown by an Asian-associated ancestry cluster in a later analysis.

There are 16 residues in the CDR3. Germline V CDR1 and CDR2: SEHNR, FQNEAQ (reference sequence). Trimming took 2 bases from V and 6 from J; bases not matched to a gene: 9. With respect to this clone: Its cognate antigen is unknown.

PCR employed 60 Vbeta and 13 Jbeta primers. Produced via immunoSEQ multiplex PCR; TCRdb's table is partial and in-frame only. The sample yields approximately 89,000 clones, about three quarters seen once. The chain links TRBV7-9 to TRBJ2-1; TRBD2 agrees at 8 bases. Sequenced sample: PBMCs. The receptor's source is a man aged 25-45 years in good health and CMV-seropositive. The CDR3 here is CASSLFRAGDGNEQFF. Here the CDR3 DNA reads TGTGCCAGCAGCTTATTTAGAGCGGGGGATGGCAATGAGCAGTTCTTC.